The present entry profiles one TCR beta chain with its context. What this receptor recognizes is not known. No much larger clonotype is one base removed from it; base qualities were not supplied. The CDR3 has 15 amino acids, counting the end cysteine and phenylalanine. CDR3 DNA is the only sequence kept; it has 45 bases, read in frame from the first base. V was cut back by 2 bases and J by 5 bases, leaving a gap of 14 bases between them. From a lookup of the germline V gene, CDR1 and CDR2 are SGDLS and YYNGEE. Patients with a history of autoimmune disease or receiving systemic immunosuppression were excluded from the trial. Peripheral blood for TCR sequencing was collected from all dose cohorts at baseline, on cycle 4 day 1, and on cycle 7 day 1. Samples were obtained from an open-label, multicenter, first-in-human phase I dose-escalation trial of ivuxolimab. Adults with locally advanced or metastatic melanoma, renal cell carcinoma, hepatocellular carcinoma or head and neck squamous cell carcinoma were enrolled in the trial. Before TCR sequencing, CD4+ and CD8+ T cells were separately sorted from peripheral blood.

To sequence the TCRbeta CDR3 region, genomic DNA was isolated from the sorted cells. The immunoSEQ Assay was used to sequence the TCRbeta CDR3 regions. In its TCRdb copy, this immuneACCESS table keeps in-frame sequences only and misses some clones. Where compared with another copy, unresolved V genes explain less than half of these, and the others have no known cause. A total of over 55,000 clones appear in this sample, around 94% of them only once. The ten biggest clones cover around 14% of the sample. This record comes from a study of OX40 agonist ivuxolimab in advanced cancers. With regard to the full study: Ivuxolimab was an agonistic, fully human IgG2 monoclonal antibody directed against OX40 (CD134), a costimulatory receptor. Intravenous ivuxolimab was administered to patients every 2 weeks at six dose levels: 0.01, 0.1, 0.3, 1.5, 3 and 10 mg/kg. Of the roughly 51 dose-escalation patients, hepatocellular carcinoma was present in 19, melanoma in roughly 15, renal cell carcinoma in 9 and head and neck cancer in 9. The dose-escalation cohort was over 70% male with a mean age of about 60 years, ranging from roughly 20 to 80. Patients were allowed to have had prior anti-PD-1, anti-PD-L1 or anti-CTLA-4 therapy, and 40% of the dose-escalation patients had previously received checkpoint inhibitors. Three dose-escalation patients achieved partial responses, one with hepatocellular carcinoma and two with cutaneous melanoma. The purpose of peripheral TCRbeta sequencing was to test whether ivuxolimab changed TCR sequence diversity and led to clonal T-cell expansion. The monotherapy dose-escalation portion (N of about 50 patients) of the phase I ivuxolimab trial is reported in the paper. What the work shows at the level of the full study, not this receptor alone: At doses of 0.1 to 3.0 mg/kg, clonal expansion of both CD4+ and CD8+ blood T cells was observed from baseline to week 6. Low levels of normalized T-cell clonal expansion were also seen in some patients who did not respond. In the 0.1-3.0 mg/kg groups, partial responders were among the patients with the lowest normalized peripheral clonal expansion, particularly in CD8+ T cells. After ivuxolimab, expanded clones were on average more numerous among CD8+ T cells than among CD4+ T cells. The antigen specificity of the peripheral T cells that underwent clonal expansion was not determined.

This sample comprised CD4+ or CD8+ T cells sorted from blood, obtained in a trial of the OX40 agonist ivuxolimab. Rearrangement joined TRBV9 to TRBJ2-1, with the D gene uncertain. The TCR was taken from an adult with an advanced solid tumor such as melanoma, head and neck, liver or kidney cancer. The nucleotide sequence reads as follows: TGTGCCAGCAGCGTTACCCGAGGACCCAACAATGAGCAGTTCTTC. Its protein product is CASSVTRGPNNEQFF.